One sample yielded the 30 T cell receptor beta chains listed below, sequenced in a study of regulatory T cells in long-lasting Graves disease. CDR3 regions were amplified by Arm-PCR using iRepertoire HTBI primers to build TCR beta libraries. TCRdb reprocessed the multiplex PCR reads with MiXCR, giving one entry per CDR3 protein. The sample shows around 360,000 distinct CDR3 sequences, around 15% of them seen only once. Time point in this sample: newly diagnosed GD, antithyroid drugs for less than 3 months. PBMC RNA was the source of the TCR library. This sample was also put to use in a study of T cells in Graves' hyperthyroidism and ophthalmopathy.

The sequencing used peripheral blood mononuclear cells (PBMCs), collected at new diagnosis, from a patient treated with antithyroid drugs. Every receptor here comes from a woman younger than 30 with Graves disease.

This clonotype was detected a few times. The chain combines TRBV7-8 with TRBJ2-7, with a possible D match to TRBD1 (5 bases). CDR3 length: 13 amino acids. CDR1 is SGHVS and CDR2 is FQNEAQ in the germline V gene. V lost 3 bases and J 2 bases, leaving 8 bases between the germline ends. The DNA for the CDR3 is TGTGCCAGCAGCTTTACGACAGCCTACGAGCAGTACTTC. The encoded protein is CASSFTTAYEQYF.

This clonotype showed up just once. The CDR3 DNA follows: TGTGCCAGCAGCGAGCGGATATCCCCGAACACCGGGGAGCTGTTTTTT. Residues: CASSERISPNTGELFF. The chain recombines TRBV9 with TRBJ2-2; D may be TRBD2 (5 bases). This CDR3 has 16 amino acids. CDR1 SGDLS and CDR2 YYNGEE come from the germline V gene. The V end was cut by 3 bases, the J end by 0 bases, with 12 bases between.

This clonotype has more than one count but fewer than ten. The rearrangement uses TRBV6-1 and TRBJ1-1, with TRBD1 as a possible D gene (5 bases). Trimming took 10 bases from V and 4 from J, leaving 19 bases between them. This CDR3 comprises 14 residues. Germline V CDR1 and CDR2: MNHNS, SASEGT. The CDR3 DNA reads TGTGCCACCACTCAGGGAGAGGTAAGCACTGAAGCTTTCTTT. Its protein product is CATTQGEVSTEAFF.

This clonotype was detected only once. This sequence joins TRBV2 and TRBJ2-3; D unresolved. CDR1 SNHLY and CDR2 FYNNEI come from the germline V gene. The CDR3 is 16 amino acids. V was pared by 1 base and J by 1 base, with 12 bases between. This CDR3 reads CASSEEVVYGTDTQYF. CDR3 in DNA: TGTGCCAGCAGTGAAGAAGTTGTTTACGGCACAGATACGCAGTATTTT.

This clonotype has at least ten counts. V gene TRBV3-1 combines with J gene TRBJ1-1; perhaps TRBD1 as D (5 bases). Trimming took 2 bases from V and 1 from J, leaving 11 bases between them. Germline lookup yields CDR1 LGHDT and CDR2 YNNKEL (reference sequence). This CDR3 contains 15 residues. The chain's CDR3 is CASSQRRQWNTEAFF. The CDR3 DNA sequence: TGTGCCAGCAGCCAACGAAGACAGTGGAACACTGAAGCTTTCTTT.

The chain combines TRBV4-1 with TRBJ1-2, with D possibly being TRBD1 (6 bases). The CDR3 covers 15 residues. V shed 3 bases and J shed 2 bases, with 13 bases lying between them. CDR1 and CDR2 (germline): MGHRA, YSYEKL. CDR3 nucleotides: TGCGCCAGCAGCCACCCAACACAGGGAAACTATGGCTACACCTTC. It encodes CASSHPTQGNYGYTF.

This clonotype has at least ten counts. This chain uses TRBV6-2 or TRBV6-3 with TRBJ2-7; D gene unclear. CDR3 size: 13 residues. The germline CDR1 and CDR2 sequences are MNHEY and SVGEGT. Between the trimmed V and J ends, which lost 2 bases and 4 bases, there was a span of 9 bases. CDR3 DNA: TGTGCCAGCAGTTACGGTGGGTCGTACGAGCAGTACTTC. Translation: CASSYGGSYEQYF.

This clonotype was seen ten or more times. The chain recombines TRBV20-1 with TRBJ1-2; tentatively, D is TRBD1 (5 bases). Deletions cut 3 bases from V and 1 base from J, with 12 bases between. Germline CDR1 DFQATT, CDR2 SNEGSKA (reference sequence). This CDR3 spans 14 amino acids. For the CDR3, the DNA is TGCAGTGCTAGTCGCAGGGAGGGTAACTATGGCTACACCTTC. Its translation: CSASRREGNYGYTF.

This clonotype occurred many times. V usage is TRBV3-1 and J usage is TRBJ2-3, with D perhaps matching TRBD1 or TRBD2 (5 bases each). The DNA end lines up better with TRBJ2-1; the J call may be wrong. The CDR3 totals 13 residues. Germline loops: CDR1 LGHDT, CDR2 YNNKEL (reference sequence). CDR3 protein: CASSQSRDAGQFF. CDR3 coding DNA: TGTGCCAGCAGCCAATCCCGGGACGCCGGGCAGTTCTTC.

This clonotype was seen at least ten times. V usage is TRBV2 and J usage is TRBJ2-7, with D unresolved. The CDR3 has 12 amino acids. The germline CDR1 and CDR2 sequences are SNHLY and FYNNEI. V dropped 2 bases and J dropped 4 bases, with 6 bases sitting between them. The CDR3 is CASSESSYEQYF. The DNA for the CDR3 is TGTGCCAGCAGTGAATCTTCTTACGAGCAGTACTTC.

Many counts were recorded for this clonotype. This chain uses TRBV20-1 with TRBJ2-3; tentative D call: TRBD2 (6 bases). There are 20 residues in the CDR3. Germline V gene sequence: CDR1 DFQATT, CDR2 SNEGSKA (reference sequence). V lost 3 bases and J lost 4, with 32 bases in between. CDR3 protein: CSASPPMGDFGTLRADTQYF. The CDR3 nucleotides read TGCAGTGCTAGTCCGCCCATGGGGGATTTCGGGACTCTCAGGGCAGATACGCAGTATTTT.

About this clonotype itself: With only one base between it and a far larger clone, this is likely a read error. This rearrangement joins TRBV12-3 or TRBV12-4 to TRBJ2-1; 14 bases map to TRBD2. This CDR3 has 16 residues. V trimming: 4 bases; J trimming: 10 bases; junction bases outside the gene matches: 9. CDR3 sequence: CASSSHGTSGSYEQFF. The CDR3 bases are TGTGCCAGCAGTTCCCATGGGACTAGCGGGAGCTACGAGCAGTTCTTC.

About this clonotype: Since a much larger clone is just one base distant, this may be a read error. This sequence joins TRBV7-9 and TRBJ2-1, with 7 bases identical to TRBD2. Germline V gives CDR1 SEHNR, CDR2 FQNEAQ (reference sequence). Germline trimming cut 2 bases from V and 7 bases from J; bases unmatched to any gene: 8. The CDR3 consists of 15 residues. CDR3 bases: TGTGCCAGCAGCTTATGGACTAGTCCCGTAAATGAGCAGTTCTTC. It is translated as CASSLWTSPVNEQFF.

There are many counts of this clonotype. The V call is TRBV13, the J call TRBJ2-3; maybe TRBD2 (5 bases). Germline-derived CDR1 and CDR2 are PRHDT and FYEKMQ (reference sequence). This CDR3 comprises 16 residues. V lost 2 bases and J 0 bases, leaving 12 bases between the germline ends. CDR3 DNA sequence: TGTGCCAGCAGCTTATCTAGCAGCCCTAGCACAGATACGCAGTATTTT. This encodes CASSLSSSPSTDTQYF.

The sample holds many counts of this clonotype. V usage is TRBV19 and J usage is TRBJ1-1, with 7 bases fitting TRBD1. Trimming at V came to 9 bases and at J to 0 bases, leaving 10 bases not matched to a gene. This CDR3 is 15 amino acids long. Germline V CDR1 and CDR2: LNHDA, SQIVND (reference sequence). The CDR3, as DNA: TGTGCCAGCTCGGACAGGCACAATCTGAACACTGAAGCTTTCTTT. It codes for CASSDRHNLNTEAFF.

At least ten counts were recorded for this clonotype. This chain connects TRBV30 to TRBJ2-7, with 10 bases that match TRBD1. Looked up from germline, CDR1 is GTSNPN and CDR2 is SVGIG (reference sequence). With V trimmed by 8 bases and J by 6 bases, 7 bases remained unmatched. The CDR3 extends over 12 amino acids. CDR3 residues: CAGGQGLGEQYF. CDR3 sequence (DNA): TGTGCCGGGGGACAGGGGTTGGGCGAGCAGTACTTC. The full variable domain, with the rest looked up from reference TRBV30 and TRBJ2-7, is SQTIHQWPATLVQPVGSPLSLECTVEGTSNPNLYWYRQAAGRGLQLLFYSVGIGQISSEVPQNLSASRPQDRQFILSSKKLLLSDSGFYLCAGGQGLGEQYFGPGTRLTVT.

This clonotype appeared a few times. V is TRBV20-1 and J is TRBJ2-7, with D possibly being TRBD1 (5 bases). The germline V gene encodes CDR1 DFQATT and CDR2 SNEGSKA (reference sequence). The V end lost 0 bases, the J end lost 6 bases, and 18 bases lay between the germline ends. The CDR3 extends over 15 amino acids. The CDR3 reads CSARELTDNSGEQYF. The CDR3 DNA sequence: TGCAGTGCTAGAGAACTGACGGACAACTCGGGCGAGCAGTACTTC.

The chain combines TRBV30 with TRBJ1-5; the match to TRBD1 covers 7 bases. From germline, CDR1 is GTSNPN and CDR2 SVGIG (reference sequence). J was trimmed by 3 bases and V by 1 base; bases with no gene match: 18. The CDR3 consists of 19 residues. Written as DNA, the CDR3 is TGTGCCTGGAGTGAGGCTTTTCCGGGACAGCTCCTCTTCAATCAGCCCCAGCATTTT. This sequence encodes CAWSEAFPGQLLFNQPQHF. The full variable domain, with the rest looked up from reference TRBV30 and TRBJ1-5, is SQTIHQWPATLVQPVGSPLSLECTVEGTSNPNLYWYRQAAGRGLQLLFYSVGIGQISSEVPQNLSASRPQDRQFILSSKKLLLSDSGFYLCAWSEAFPGQLLFNQPQHFGDGTRLSIL.

In its sample, this clonotype was seen a few times. The V gene is TRBV20-1, the J gene TRBJ1-6, with 9 bases aligning to TRBD1. V gave up 6 bases and J gave up 1 base; unmatched junction bases: 4. CDR1 DFQATT and CDR2 SNEGSKA come from the germline V gene (reference sequence). The CDR3 has 15 residues. CDR3 residues: CSAQQGASYNSPLHF. The CDR3 DNA reads as TGCAGTGCCCAACAGGGGGCGTCCTATAATTCACCCCTCCACTTT.

The chain couples TRBV7-9 to TRBJ2-3; D may match TRBD1 or TRBD2 (6 bases each). The CDR3 is 13 amino acids. Germline V gene lookup returns CDR1 SEHNR and CDR2 FQNEAQ (reference sequence). Trimming left V 11 bases short and J 2 bases short, with 14 bases between. The CDR3 here is CALSPGATDTQYF. As DNA, the CDR3 is TGTGCCTTAAGTCCGGGGGCCACAGATACGCAGTATTTT.

This clonotype was seen at least ten times. The chain carries TRBV2 and TRBJ1-4, with D possibly TRBD1 on 6 matching bases. CDR1 and CDR2 from the germline V gene are SNHLY and FYNNEI. V lost 10 bases and J 8 bases, leaving 14 bases between the germline ends. The CDR3 extends over 12 amino acids. CDR3 nucleotide sequence: TGTGCCACGCGACAGGAGAACGAAAAACTGTTTTTT. It encodes CATRQENEKLFF.

This clonotype was picked up many times. This sequence joins TRBV2 and TRBJ2-5; the D gene is possibly TRBD2 (6 bases). With 8 bases removed from V and 5 bases from J, the gap between germline ends came to 12 bases. The length of the CDR3 is 12 residues. The germline CDR1 and CDR2 sequences are SNHLY and FYNNEI. CDR3 loop: CASEASVETQYF. The CDR3 nucleotides read TGTGCCAGCGAGGCTAGCGTGGAGACCCAGTACTTC.

There are a few counts of this clonotype. This chain connects TRBV19 to TRBJ2-1, with D unclear. This CDR3 comprises 15 residues. The V end was cut by 3 bases, the J end by 3 bases, with 12 bases between. Germline loops: CDR1 LNHDA, CDR2 SQIVND (reference sequence). Here the CDR3 DNA reads TGTGCCAGTAGTATCGGGTTTCTAGTCTACAATGAGCAGTTCTTC. Protein: CASSIGFLVYNEQFF.

This clonotype was observed a single time. The rearrangement joins TRBV5-1 to TRBJ2-3; 13 positions agree with TRBD2. The J segment lost 3 bases and the V segment lost 4 bases, leaving 8 bases of the junction unmatched. Germline loops: CDR1 SGHRS, CDR2 YFSETQ. This CDR3 contains 17 residues. DNA of the CDR3: TGCGCCAGCAGCCTCGGGACTAGCGGGAAGGGGACAGATACGCAGTATTTT. Amino acids: CASSLGTSGKGTDTQYF.

The chain employs TRBV5-5 and TRBJ1-6; D remains unclear. Germline V lookup: CDR1 SGHKS, CDR2 YYEKEE (reference sequence). V was clipped by 1 base and J by 8 bases, with 10 bases between them. The length of the CDR3 is 14 residues. CDR3 nucleotide sequence: TGTGCCAGCAGCTTGTCATCAGAGTATTCACCCCTCCACTTT. This translates into CASSLSSEYSPLHF.

This clonotype was seen only a few times. The chain has TRBV29-1 and TRBJ1-2; D might be TRBD1 (5 bases). Trimming removed 1 base at V and 6 bases at J, with 9 bases between. The CDR3 spans 12 residues. From germline, CDR1 is SQVTM and CDR2 ANQGSEA. CDR3 sequence reads: CSVEGRRDGYTF. In DNA form, the CDR3 reads TGCAGCGTTGAAGGTCGCAGGGATGGCTACACCTTC.

This clonotype was counted a few times. The chain carries TRBV7-6 and TRBJ2-6, with 8 positions matching TRBD1. CDR1 is SGHVS, CDR2 FNYEAQ, per germline. V shed 5 bases, J shed 2 bases, and the junction held 2 bases outside the gene matches. The CDR3 spans 15 residues. This CDR3 is CASSQQGAGANVLTF. In DNA form, the CDR3 reads TGTGCCAGCAGCCAACAGGGGGCTGGGGCCAACGTCCTGACTTTC.

The chain uses TRBV20-1 and TRBJ2-5; no clear D gene. The V gene's germline CDR1 is DFQATT and CDR2 SNEGSKA (reference sequence). V was trimmed by 4 bases and J by 4 bases, leaving 13 bases between them. The CDR3 is 13 amino acids. The CDR3: CSAIPQLLETQYF. Written as DNA, the CDR3 is TGCAGTGCTATCCCCCAATTGCTAGAGACCCAGTACTTC.

This clonotype was seen at least ten times. The chain couples TRBV30 to TRBJ2-1; a weak D match, TRBD2 (5 bases). Trimming pared 2 bases from V and 7 bases from J, leaving 15 bases between. Germline assignment: CDR1 GTSNPN and CDR2 SVGIG (reference sequence). The CDR3 loop spans 14 amino acids. CDR3 residues: CAWSLGGLKNEQFF. In DNA, the CDR3 is TGTGCCTGGAGTCTTGGCGGGCTAAAAAATGAGCAGTTCTTC. Filled out from reference TRBV30 and TRBJ2-1, the complete variable domain reads SQTIHQWPATLVQPVGSPLSLECTVEGTSNPNLYWYRQAAGRGLQLLFYSVGIGQISSEVPQNLSASRPQDRQFILSSKKLLLSDSGFYLCAWSLGGLKNEQFFGPGTRLTVL.

At least ten counts were recorded for this clonotype. The chain carries TRBV2 and TRBJ2-7; 7 bases line up with TRBD2. Germline lookup yields CDR1 SNHLY and CDR2 FYNNEI. J gave up 5 bases and V 8 bases, and 6 bases lay outside the gene matches. The length of the CDR3 is 12 residues. CDR3 DNA sequence: TGTGCCAGCGGGGGTCGGGGGGACGAGCAGTACTTC. It is translated as CASGGRGDEQYF.